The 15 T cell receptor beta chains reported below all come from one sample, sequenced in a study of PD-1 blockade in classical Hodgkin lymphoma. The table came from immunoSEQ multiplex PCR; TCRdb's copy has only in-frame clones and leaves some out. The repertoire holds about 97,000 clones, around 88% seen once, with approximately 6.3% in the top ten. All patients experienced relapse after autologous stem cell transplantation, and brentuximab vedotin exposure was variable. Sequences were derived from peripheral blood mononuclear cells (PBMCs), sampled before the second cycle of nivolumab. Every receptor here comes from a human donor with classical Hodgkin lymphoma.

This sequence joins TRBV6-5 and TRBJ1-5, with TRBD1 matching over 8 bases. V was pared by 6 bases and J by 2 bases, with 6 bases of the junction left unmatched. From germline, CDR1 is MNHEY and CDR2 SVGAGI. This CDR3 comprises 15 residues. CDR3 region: CASSLTGDGNQPQHF. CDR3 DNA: TGTGCCAGCAGCTTGACAGGGGACGGCAATCAGCCCCAGCATTTT.

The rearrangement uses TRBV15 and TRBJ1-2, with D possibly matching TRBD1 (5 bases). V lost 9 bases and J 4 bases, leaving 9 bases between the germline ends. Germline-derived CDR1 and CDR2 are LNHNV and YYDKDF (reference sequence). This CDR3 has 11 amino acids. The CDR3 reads CATSDSYGYTF. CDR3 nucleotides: TGTGCCACTTCTGACAGCTATGGCTACACCTTC.

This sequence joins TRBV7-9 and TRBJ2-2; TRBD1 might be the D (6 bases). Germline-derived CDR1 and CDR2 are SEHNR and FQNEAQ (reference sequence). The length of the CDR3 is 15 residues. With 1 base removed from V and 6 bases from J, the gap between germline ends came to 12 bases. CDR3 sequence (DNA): TGTGCCAGCAGCTTAGGGGACACCAGGTCCGGGGAGCTGTTTTTT. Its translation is CASSLGDTRSGELFF. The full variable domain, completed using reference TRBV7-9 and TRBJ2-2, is DTGVSQNPRHKITKRGQNVTFRCDPISEHNRLYWYRQTLGQGPEFLTYFQNEAQLEKSRLLSDRFSAERPKGSFSTLEIQRTEQGDSAMYLCASSLGDTRSGELFFGEGSRLTVL.

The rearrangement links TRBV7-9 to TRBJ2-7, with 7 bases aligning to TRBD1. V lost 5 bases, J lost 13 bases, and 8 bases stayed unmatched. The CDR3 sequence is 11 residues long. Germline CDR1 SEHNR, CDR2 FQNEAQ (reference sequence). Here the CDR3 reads CASSPLTGIYF. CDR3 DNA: TGTGCCAGCAGCCCGTTGACAGGGATTTACTTC. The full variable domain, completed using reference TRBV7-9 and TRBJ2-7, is DTGVSQNPRHKITKRGQNVTFRCDPISEHNRLYWYRQTLGQGPEFLTYFQNEAQLEKSRLLSDRFSAERPKGSFSTLEIQRTEQGDSAMYLCASSPLTGIYFGPGTRLTVT.

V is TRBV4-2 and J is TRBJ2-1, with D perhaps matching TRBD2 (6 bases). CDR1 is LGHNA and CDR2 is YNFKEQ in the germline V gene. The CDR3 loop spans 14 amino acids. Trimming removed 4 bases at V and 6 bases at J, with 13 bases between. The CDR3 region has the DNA TGTGCCAGCAGCCCGGGAGCGCAAGGCAATGAGCAGTTCTTC. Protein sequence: CASSPGAQGNEQFF.

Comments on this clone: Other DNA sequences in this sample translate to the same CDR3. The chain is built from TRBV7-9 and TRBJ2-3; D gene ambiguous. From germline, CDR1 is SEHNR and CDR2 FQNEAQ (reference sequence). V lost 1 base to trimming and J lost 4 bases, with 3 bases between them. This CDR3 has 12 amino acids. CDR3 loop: CASSLEADTQYF. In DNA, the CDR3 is TGTGCCAGCAGCTTAGAAGCAGATACGCAGTATTTT.

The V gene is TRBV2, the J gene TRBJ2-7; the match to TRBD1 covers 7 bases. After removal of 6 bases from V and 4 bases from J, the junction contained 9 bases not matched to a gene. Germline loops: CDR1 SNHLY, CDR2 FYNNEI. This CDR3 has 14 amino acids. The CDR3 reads CASRATGVPYEQYF. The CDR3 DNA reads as TGTGCCAGCAGAGCTACAGGGGTCCCTTACGAGCAGTACTTC.

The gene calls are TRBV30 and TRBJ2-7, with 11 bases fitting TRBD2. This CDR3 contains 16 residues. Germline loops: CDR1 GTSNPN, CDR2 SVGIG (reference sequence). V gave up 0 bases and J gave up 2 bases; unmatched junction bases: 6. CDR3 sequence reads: CAWSVLAGAPTYEQYF. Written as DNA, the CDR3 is TGTGCCTGGAGTGTACTAGCGGGGGCCCCCACCTACGAGCAGTACTTC. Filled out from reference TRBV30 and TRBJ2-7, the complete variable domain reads SQTIHQWPATLVQPVGSPLSLECTVEGTSNPNLYWYRQAAGRGLQLLFYSVGIGQISSEVPQNLSASRPQDRQFILSSKKLLLSDSGFYLCAWSVLAGAPTYEQYFGPGTRLTVT.

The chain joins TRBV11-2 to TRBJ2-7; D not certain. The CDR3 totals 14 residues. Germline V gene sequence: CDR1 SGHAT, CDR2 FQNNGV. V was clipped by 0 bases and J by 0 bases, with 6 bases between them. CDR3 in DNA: TGTGCCAGCAGCTTAGAAGAGGACTCCTACGAGCAGTACTTC. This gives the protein CASSLEEDSYEQYF.

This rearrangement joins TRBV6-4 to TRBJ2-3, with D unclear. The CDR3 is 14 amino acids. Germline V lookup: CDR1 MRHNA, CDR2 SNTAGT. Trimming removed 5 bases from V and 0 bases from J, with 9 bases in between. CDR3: CASSPGTSTDTQYF. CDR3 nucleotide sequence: TGTGCCAGCAGTCCTGGCACTAGCACAGATACGCAGTATTTT.

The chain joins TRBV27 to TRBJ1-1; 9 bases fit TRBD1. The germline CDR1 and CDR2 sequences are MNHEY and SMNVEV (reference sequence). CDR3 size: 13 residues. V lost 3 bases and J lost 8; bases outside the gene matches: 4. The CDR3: CASSFGTGREAFF. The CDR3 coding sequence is TGTGCCAGCAGTTTCGGGACAGGGAGGGAAGCTTTCTTT.

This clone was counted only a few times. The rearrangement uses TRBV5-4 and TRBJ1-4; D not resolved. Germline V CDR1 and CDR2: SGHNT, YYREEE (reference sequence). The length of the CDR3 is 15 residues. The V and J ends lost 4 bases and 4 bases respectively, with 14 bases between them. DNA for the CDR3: TGTGCCAGCAGCCTCCAAAAGGGTGTTAATGAAAAACTGTTTTTT. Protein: CASSLQKGVNEKLFF.

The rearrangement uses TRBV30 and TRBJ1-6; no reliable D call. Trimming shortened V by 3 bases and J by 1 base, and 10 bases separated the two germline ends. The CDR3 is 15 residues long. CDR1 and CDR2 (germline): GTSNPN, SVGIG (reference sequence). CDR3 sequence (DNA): TGTGCCTGGAGACCTTCTTGGTCCTATAATTCACCCCTCCACTTT. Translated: CAWRPSWSYNSPLHF. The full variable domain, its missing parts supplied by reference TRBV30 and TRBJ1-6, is SQTIHQWPATLVQPVGSPLSLECTVEGTSNPNLYWYRQAAGRGLQLLFYSVGIGQISSEVPQNLSASRPQDRQFILSSKKLLLSDSGFYLCAWRPSWSYNSPLHFGNGTRLTVT.

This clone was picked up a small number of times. CDR3 amino acids: CASSQGRTAYNEQFF. The CDR3, as DNA: TGTGCCAGTAGTCAAGGACGGACGGCCTACAATGAGCAGTTCTTC. This chain joins TRBV19 and TRBJ2-1; D gene unclear. In germline, CDR1 is LNHDA, CDR2 SQIVND (reference sequence). The V end lost 5 bases, the J end lost 2 bases, and 13 bases lay between the germline ends. This CDR3 is 15 amino acids long.

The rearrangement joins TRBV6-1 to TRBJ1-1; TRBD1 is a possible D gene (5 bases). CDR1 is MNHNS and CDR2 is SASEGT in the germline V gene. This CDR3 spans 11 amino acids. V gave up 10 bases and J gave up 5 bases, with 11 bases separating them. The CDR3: CATHGGTEAFF. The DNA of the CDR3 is TGTGCCACCCATGGGGGGACTGAAGCTTTCTTT.